This TCR beta chain was sequenced during a study of T-cell reconstitution after alpha-beta-depleted transplantation in children. This clonotype was counted at least ten times. Its target is not known. Study-level results: Roughly two months post-transplant, alpha-beta T cells reportedly originated from several hundred graft clones that had expanded.

CDR1 and CDR2 (germline): SGHRS, YFSETQ. The CDR3 covers 14 residues. The trim removed 4 bases at V and 6 bases at J, leaving 8 bases unmatched. The TCRbeta library incorporated unique molecular identifiers. TCRdb ran MiXCR on the PCR reads and lists one entry per CDR3 protein. The table includes 780,000 or so distinct CDR3 sequences, under 20% detected once. The sequence was obtained from a male patient younger than 18 who had a stem cell transplant for acute lymphoblastic leukemia, so the T cells may come from the graft donor. The chain uses TRBV5-1 and TRBJ2-7, with 9 positions matching TRBD1. This specimen was PBMCs, mostly from graft donor cells, taken 360 days after TCRalphabeta/CD19-depleted stem cell transplant. The CDR3 nucleotides are TGCGCCAGCAGCCTCGGACAGGGGTCGGTCGAGCAGTACTTC. It translates to CASSLGQGSVEQYF.